This TCR beta chain was captured by sequencing in a study of PD-1 blockade in classical Hodgkin lymphoma. Study information: Patients were treated with nivolumab at 3 mg/kg, and this was given intravenously every 2 weeks. General observations from the study: By C4D1 there was a significant rise in CD4+ TCR diversity but not in CD8+ TCR diversity. Before treatment, complete responders showed about the same diversity as newly diagnosed patients.

With regard to this clone: What it binds is unknown.

Time point in this sample: cycle 4 day 1 (C4D1), after five to seven weeks of nivolumab. Every single patient, without exception, relapsed after autologous stem cell transplantation, and brentuximab vedotin exposure varied. Sequencing used immunoSEQ multiplex PCR; TCRdb keeps in-frame clones, though not all of them. Of approximately 41,000 clones detected, 66% appear once; the ten largest clones hold around 3.1%. There are 16 residues in the CDR3. V was trimmed by 5 bases and J by 5 bases, leaving 23 bases between them. Germline CDR1 is SGHRS and CDR2 is YFSETQ. The clonotype originates from a human donor with classical Hodgkin lymphoma. The genes are TRBV5-1 and TRBJ2-7; tentatively, D is TRBD1 or TRBD2 (6 bases each). The sequencing used peripheral blood mononuclear cells (PBMCs), collected before the fourth cycle of nivolumab. The CDR3, as DNA: TGCGCCAGCAGTGACAGGAGTCGCGGGGCCGCCAACGAGCAGTACTTC. This sequence encodes CASSDRSRGAANEQYF.